This T cell receptor beta chain was obtained from a study of Tregs in tolerant kidney transplant recipients. Overall study: The nonmyeloablative bone marrow transplants came from related graft donors, with transient mixed chimerism.

Study-wide findings and caveats: Donor-specific Treg expansion exceeded global Treg expansion in tolerant patients, suggesting antigen drive. The most relevant donor-specific Treg TCRbeta repertoire apparently came from expansion with activated donor B cells.

Some clones are missing from TCRdb's copy, which holds only in-frame ones; the method was immunoSEQ multiplex PCR. The sample includes approximately 50,000 clones. Notes on this clone: Its matching antigen is unknown. The read ends 3 residues early relative to the CDR3; the germline J gene fills the gap.

Trimming cost V 2 bases and J 4 bases, with 17 bases left between them. CDR3 size: 16 residues. Germline V gene data show CDR1 as KGHSH and CDR2 as LQKENI. Unstimulated regulatory T cells (CD4+CD25+CD127-), CD4+CD25- non-regulatory cells, CD4 and CD8 cells were FACS-sorted from thawed PBMCs. Specimen: CD4+ T cells from blood, collected before the transplant. The rearrangement joins TRBV18 to TRBJ1-1; no definite D call. This receptor was taken from a human donor who received a combined kidney and bone marrow transplant. Incomplete CDR3 DNA: TGTGCCAGCTCACCAGGACCGACGGTGGCGGGCACTGAA. Amino acid sequence: CASSPGPTVAGTE. The full-length CDR3 reads as CASSPGPTVAGTEAFF. The whole variable domain, remainder taken from reference TRBV18 and TRBJ1-1, is NAGVMQNPRHLVRRRGQEARLRCSPMKGHSHVYWYRQLPEEGLKFMVYLQKENIIDESGMPKERFSAEFPKEGPSILRIQQVVRGDSAAYFCASSPGPTVAGTEAFFGQGTRLTVV.